The 7 T cell receptor beta chains presented below share a single source sample, sequenced in a study of spatial heterogeneity in lung cancer. Described time point: sample taken at primary tumor resection. TCRdb analysed the 5' RACE reads with MiXCR anew, one entry per CDR3 protein. The sample has 48,000 or so distinct CDR3 sequences; roughly 5.2% are singletons. The material sequenced was PBMCs, taken at surgery. All receptors derive from a male donor with early-stage non-small cell lung cancer.

This clonotype was detected many times. The chain combines TRBV7-9 with TRBJ2-2; D uncertain. The V end was cut by 1 base, the J end by 7 bases, with 4 bases between. Germline CDR1 reads SEHNR; CDR2 reads FQNEAQ (reference sequence). There are 12 residues in the CDR3. The DNA of the CDR3 is TGTGCCAGCAGCTTAGATCTCGGGGAGCTGTTTTTT. Residues: CASSLDLGELFF. Combining the CDR3 with reference TRBV7-9 and TRBJ2-2 gives the whole variable domain DTGVSQNPRHKITKRGQNVTFRCDPISEHNRLYWYRQTLGQGPEFLTYFQNEAQLEKSRLLSDRFSAERPKGSFSTLEIQRTEQGDSAMYLCASSLDLGELFFGEGSRLTVL.

The rearrangement uses TRBV12-3 or TRBV12-4 and TRBJ1-3; D unresolved. Between the trimmed V and J ends, which lost 3 bases and 0 bases, there was a span of 6 bases. The CDR3 extends over 14 amino acids. This CDR3 reads CASSFQSSGNTIYF. The CDR3 bases are TGTGCCAGCAGTTTCCAGAGCTCTGGAAACACCATATATTTT.

This clonotype was seen many times. The chain recombines TRBV28 with TRBJ2-5; D is perhaps TRBD1 (5 bases). This CDR3 contains 18 residues. V was clipped by 6 bases and J by 5 bases, with 28 bases between them. The V gene's germline CDR1 is MDHEN and CDR2 SYDVKM. CDR3 residues: CASSPSPGLGSLGETQYF. CDR3 coding DNA: TGTGCCAGCAGCCCGTCCCCAGGGTTGGGTTCGTTGGGGGAGACCCAGTACTTC.

This clonotype was seen many times. This chain uses TRBV5-1 with TRBJ2-7; D might be TRBD1 or TRBD2, each matching 5 bases. The CDR3 sequence is 13 residues long. Germline values: CDR1 SGHRS, CDR2 YFSETQ. V was pared by 4 bases and J by 3 bases, with 11 bases between. The CDR3 nucleotides read TGCGCCAGCAGCCAAGGGGACGGCTACGAGCAGTACTTC. Translating gives CASSQGDGYEQYF.

This chain links TRBV28 with TRBJ2-3; 7 bases map to TRBD1. CDR1 is MDHEN, CDR2 SYDVKM, per germline. After removal of 5 bases from V and 6 bases from J, the junction contained 5 bases not matched to a gene. The CDR3 consists of 13 residues. The CDR3, as DNA: TGTGCCAGCAGTACGACAGGGAAGGATACGCAGTATTTT. Encoded protein: CASSTTGKDTQYF. The entire variable domain, with the rest obtained from reference TRBV28 and TRBJ2-3, is as follows: DVKVTQSSRYLVKRTGEKVFLECVQDMDHENMFWYRQDPGLGLRLIYFSYDVKMKEKGDIPEGYSVSREKKERFSLILESASTNQTSMYLCASSTTGKDTQYFGPGTRLTVL.

This clonotype was detected many times. The chain recombines TRBV12-3 or TRBV12-4 with TRBJ2-4, with D tentatively TRBD1 or TRBD2 (5 bases each). The CDR3 contains 15 residues. Trimming took 6 bases from V and 11 from J, leaving 23 bases between them. The CDR3 loop reads CASSPGTSRYTFQYF. Here the CDR3 DNA reads TGTGCCAGCAGCCCAGGGACCTCTCGCTACACCTTTCAGTACTTC.

This sequence joins TRBV7-2 and TRBJ2-7; 10 bases align to TRBD2. Trimming at V came to 5 bases and at J to 3 bases, leaving 7 bases not matched to a gene. The germline V gene has CDR1 SGHTA and CDR2 FQGNSA. CDR3 length: 15 amino acids. The CDR3 DNA reads TGTGCCAGCAGCCCCTCGGGACTAGCGATCTACGAGCAGTACTTC. Its translation is CASSPSGLAIYEQYF.